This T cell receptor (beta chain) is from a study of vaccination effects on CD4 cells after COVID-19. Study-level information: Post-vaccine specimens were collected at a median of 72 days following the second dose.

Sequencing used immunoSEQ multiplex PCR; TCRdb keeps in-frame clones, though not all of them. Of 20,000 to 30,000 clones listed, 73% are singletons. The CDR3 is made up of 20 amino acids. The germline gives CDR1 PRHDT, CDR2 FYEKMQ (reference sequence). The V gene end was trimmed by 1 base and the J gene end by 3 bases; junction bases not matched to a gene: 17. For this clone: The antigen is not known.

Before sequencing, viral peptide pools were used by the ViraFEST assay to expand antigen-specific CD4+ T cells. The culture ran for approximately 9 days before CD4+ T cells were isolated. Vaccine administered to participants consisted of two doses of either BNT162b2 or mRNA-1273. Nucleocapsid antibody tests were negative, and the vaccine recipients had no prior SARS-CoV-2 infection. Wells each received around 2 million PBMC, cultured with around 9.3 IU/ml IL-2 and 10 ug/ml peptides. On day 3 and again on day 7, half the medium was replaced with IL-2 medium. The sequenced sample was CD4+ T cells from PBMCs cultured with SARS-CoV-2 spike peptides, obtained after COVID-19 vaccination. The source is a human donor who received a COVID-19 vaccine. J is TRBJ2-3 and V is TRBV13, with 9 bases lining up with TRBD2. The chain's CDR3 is CASSLVLDPNSGSRTDTQYF. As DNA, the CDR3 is TGTGCCAGCAGCTTAGTTCTCGACCCGAATAGCGGGAGTCGGACAGATACGCAGTATTTT.